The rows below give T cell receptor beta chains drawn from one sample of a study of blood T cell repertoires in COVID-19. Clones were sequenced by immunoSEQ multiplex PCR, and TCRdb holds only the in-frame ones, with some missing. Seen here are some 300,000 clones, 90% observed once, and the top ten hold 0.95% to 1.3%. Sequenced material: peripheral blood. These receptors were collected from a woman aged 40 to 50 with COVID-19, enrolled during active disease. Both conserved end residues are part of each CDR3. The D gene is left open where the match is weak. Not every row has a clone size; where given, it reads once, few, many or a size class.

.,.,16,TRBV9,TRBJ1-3,CASSPSPTGNGNTIYF,TGTGCCAGCAGCCCATCCCCGACAGGTAACGGAAACACCATATATTTT
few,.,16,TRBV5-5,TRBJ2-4,CASSLIGRQGKNIQYF,TGTGCCAGCAGCTTGATAGGTCGGCAGGGGAAAAACATTCAGTACTTC
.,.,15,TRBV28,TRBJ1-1,CASSLGGAMDTEAFF,TGTGCCAGCAGTTTAGGGGGGGCGATGGACACTGAAGCTTTCTTT
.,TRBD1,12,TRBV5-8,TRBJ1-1,CASSFDRDEAFF,TGTGCCAGCAGCTTCGACAGGGATGAAGCTTTCTTT
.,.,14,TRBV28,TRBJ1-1,CASSRGGVNTEAFF,TGTGCCAGCAGTCGAGGGGGGGTGAACACTGAAGCTTTCTTT
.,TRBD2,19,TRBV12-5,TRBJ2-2,CARDVTSGLLLLGVGELFF,TGTGCTCGGGACGTGACTAGCGGACTTCTTCTTCTTGGTGTCGGGGAGCTGTTTTTT
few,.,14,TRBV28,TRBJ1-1,CASSESAMNTEAFF,TGTGCCAGCAGTGAGTCCGCCATGAACACTGAAGCTTTCTTT
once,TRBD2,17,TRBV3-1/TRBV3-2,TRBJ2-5,CASSHRIAGGLQETQYF,TGTGCCAGCAGCCACCGAATAGCGGGGGGTTTACAAGAGACCCAGTACTTC
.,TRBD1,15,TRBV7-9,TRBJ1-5,CASSTGTGGRQPQHF,TGTGCCAGCAGCACCGGGACAGGGGGCCGGCAGCCCCAGCATTTT
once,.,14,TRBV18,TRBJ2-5,CASSPAGSMETQYF,TGTGCCAGCTCACCAGCCGGGAGTATGGAGACCCAGTACTTC
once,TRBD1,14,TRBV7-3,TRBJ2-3,CASSSGQGADTQYF,TGTGCCAGCAGCTCGGGACAGGGGGCAGATACGCAGTATTTT
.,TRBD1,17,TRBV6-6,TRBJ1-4,CASSQGTGSHRGEKLFF,TGTGCCAGCAGTCAGGGGACAGGGAGTCATCGTGGTGAAAAACTGTTTTTT
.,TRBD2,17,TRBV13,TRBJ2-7,CASSLGLAGGLTYEQYF,TGTGCCAGCAGCTTGGGCCTAGCGGGAGGTCTGACCTACGAGCAGTACTTC
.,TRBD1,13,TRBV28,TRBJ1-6,CASARTGGSPLHF,TGTGCCAGCGCCCGGACAGGGGGTTCACCCCTCCACTTT
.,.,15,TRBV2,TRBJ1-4,CASSLGGGINEKLFF,TGTGCCAGCAGTTTGGGGGGGGGAATTAATGAAAAACTGTTTTTT
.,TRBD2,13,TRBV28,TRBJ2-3,CAILGGGTDTQYF,TGTGCCATATTGGGGGGGGGCACAGATACGCAGTATTTT
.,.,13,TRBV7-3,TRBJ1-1,CASSLIMNTEAFF,TGTGCCAGCAGCTTAATAATGAACACTGAAGCTTTCTTT
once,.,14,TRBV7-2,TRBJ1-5,CASSLLWTAQPQHF,TGTGCCAGCAGCTTATTGTGGACAGCCCAGCCCCAGCATTTT
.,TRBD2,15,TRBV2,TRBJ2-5,CASRPLAGKQETQYF,TGTGCCAGCAGACCACTAGCGGGTAAACAAGAGACCCAGTACTTC
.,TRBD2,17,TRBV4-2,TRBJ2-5,CASSQALAGAPQETQYF,TGTGCCAGCAGCCAGGCTCTAGCGGGGGCCCCCCAAGAGACCCAGTACTTC
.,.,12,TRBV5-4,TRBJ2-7,CASSLGVYEQYF,TGTGCCAGCAGCTTGGGAGTCTACGAGCAGTACTTC
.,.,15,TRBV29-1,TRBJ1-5,CSVETFTGHLQPQHF,TGCAGCGTCGAGACCTTTACGGGACACCTCCAGCCCCAGCATTTT
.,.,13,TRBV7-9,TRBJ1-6,CASSLSGNSPLHF,TGTGCCAGCAGCTTGTCAGGAAATTCACCCCTCCACTTT
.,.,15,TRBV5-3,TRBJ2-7,CARSLESRGGYEQYF,TGTGCCAGAAGCTTGGAATCCAGGGGCGGCTACGAGCAGTACTTC
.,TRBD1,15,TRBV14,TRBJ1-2,CASTKNVGGGWGYTF,TGTGCCAGCACCAAAAACGTAGGGGGCGGGTGGGGCTACACCTTC
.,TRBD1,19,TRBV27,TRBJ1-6,CASSLRFPSGQTGLLTLHF,TGTGCCAGCAGTTTAAGGTTCCCCTCGGGACAGACGGGACTTCTGACCCTCCACTTT
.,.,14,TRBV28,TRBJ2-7,CASLGGRRSYEQYF,TGTGCCAGCTTGGGGGGTCGGAGGTCCTACGAGCAGTACTTC
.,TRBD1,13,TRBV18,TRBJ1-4,CASSPGTGVKLFF,TGTGCCAGCTCACCGGGGACAGGGGTAAAACTGTTTTTT
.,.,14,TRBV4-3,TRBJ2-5,CASSPGGGMETQYF,TGCGCCAGCAGCCCGGGTGGCGGGATGGAGACCCAGTACTTC
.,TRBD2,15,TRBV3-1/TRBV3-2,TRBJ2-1,CASSQGGLASNEQFF,TGTGCCAGCAGCCAAGGTGGACTAGCTTCGAATGAGCAGTTCTTC